The TCR beta chain described here comes from a study of cytomegalovirus exposure and HLA in healthy donors. Overall study results and limits: Analyses of presence/absence relied on an assumption of roughly uniform sequencing depth across donors.

This PCR relied on a set of 60 Vbeta primers and 13 Jbeta primers. Using immunoSEQ multiplex PCR, the repertoire was profiled, and TCRdb retains in-frame clones only, with some absent. The sample comprises some 120,000 clones, 80% of which are singletons, and 2.5% to 3% rests with the top ten. The germline CDR1 and CDR2 sequences are SGHNT and YENEEA. This CDR3 has 15 amino acids. J was trimmed by 4 bases and V by 5 bases; bases with no gene match: 9. The table lists this clone with a count of one. No antigen is known for it. Sequencing was performed on PBMCs. This receptor was identified in a man aged 25-45 years in good health and CMV-seronegative. J is TRBJ2-7 and V is TRBV11-3; 9 bases align to TRBD2. In DNA, the CDR3 is TGTGCCAGCAGCCAGCCGGGACTAGCAGATTACGAGCAGTACTTC. It is translated as CASSQPGLADYEQYF.